Reported below is one T cell receptor (beta chain). These data are taken from a study of blood T cell repertoires in COVID-19. Study-wide background: Sites in the United States, Italy and Spain provided acute and convalescent COVID-19 samples. PBMCs, B-cell-depleted T cells, or T cells were the source of the cDNA or gDNA that made up the material.

Methods used by the authors: Estimated nucleated cell counts came from reference gene primer amplification. Assay used: immunoSEQ multiplex PCR; TCRdb lists only in-frame clones, some missing. V, J and clone size were drawn from that table, and D and trimming were deduced from the DNA. The table lists some 87,000 clones, around 85% of them singletons. The receptor was derived from a man older than 75 with active or convalescent COVID-19. Sequencing was performed on peripheral blood.

CDR3: CASSQGSGGGETQYF. The CDR3 nucleotides are TGTGCCAGCAGCCAAGGCAGCGGGGGGGGAGAGACCCAGTACTTC. The V and J genes are TRBV4-2 and TRBJ2-5; TRBD2 matches at 10 bases. Germline lookup yields CDR1 LGHNA and CDR2 YNFKEQ. The V and J ends lost 1 base and 4 bases, in that order; junction bases with no gene match: 3. The CDR3 is 15 residues long.